The 5 T cell receptor beta chains below come from one sample, sequenced in a study of T cell repertoires in cytomegalovirus infection. TCRdb re-analysed the reads in MiXCR, keeping a single row per CDR3 protein. The data show a few hundred thousand distinct CDR3 sequences, around a sixth seen once. The sample taken for sequencing was PBMCs. The receptors were gathered from a human donor in good health (CMV status not recorded). Some clones in this sample may be carry-over from other donors' samples.

This clonotype was found a few times. V usage is TRBV2 and J usage is TRBJ2-3, with 9 bases matching TRBD1. The CDR3 is 14 residues long. V lost 5 bases and J lost 2; bases outside the gene matches: 2. In germline, CDR1 is SNHLY, CDR2 FYNNEI. The CDR3 DNA follows: TGTGCCAGCAGTCGGACAGGGGTCACAGATACGCAGTATTTT. Its protein is CASSRTGVTDTQYF. The full variable domain, rest sourced from reference TRBV2 and TRBJ2-3, is EPEVTQTPSHQVTQMGQEVILRCVPISNHLYFYWYRQILGQKVEFLVSFYNNEISEKSEIFDDQFSVERPDGSNFTLKIRSTKLEDSAMYFCASSRTGVTDTQYFGPGTRLTVL.

This clonotype has ten or more counts. This rearrangement joins TRBV20-1 to TRBJ2-5, with D hard to call. CDR3 length: 13 amino acids. V lost 1 base to trimming and J lost 1 base, with 7 bases between them. Per the germline V gene, CDR1 is DFQATT and CDR2 is SNEGSKA (reference sequence). In DNA, the CDR3 is TGCAGTGCTAGAGTTATCTTCCAAGAGACCCAGTACTTC. Translating it yields CSARVIFQETQYF.

This clonotype has just a few counts. The J gene is TRBJ1-1, the V gene TRBV18; no firm D call. Trimming removed 2 bases from V and 1 base from J, with 11 bases in between. This CDR3 spans 15 amino acids. Germline CDR1 reads KGHSH; CDR2 reads LQKENI. The CDR3 DNA reads as TGTGCCAGCTCACCATCGTCGGCAGGGAACACTGAAGCTTTCTTT. It encodes CASSPSSAGNTEAFF.

This clonotype occurred many times. The gene calls are TRBV7-9 and TRBJ1-2, with TRBD1 as a possible D gene (6 bases). Trimming took 3 bases from V and 4 from J, leaving 18 bases between them. This CDR3 is built from 16 residues. The V gene's germline CDR1 is SEHNR and CDR2 FQNEAQ (reference sequence). CDR3 DNA sequence: TGTGCCAGCAGCTTCATGAATCTGGGGGCCGGCTATGGCTACACCTTC. Protein product: CASSFMNLGAGYGYTF.

In nucleotides, the CDR3 is TGTGCCAGTAGGGTGCGGGGTAAAGAGACCCAGTACTTC. As protein: CASRVRGKETQYF. The rearrangement joins TRBV19 to TRBJ2-5; D perhaps matches TRBD2 (6 bases). V was pared by 6 bases and J by 3 bases, with 11 bases between. The CDR3 sequence is 13 residues long. Germline values: CDR1 LNHDA, CDR2 SQIVND (reference sequence).